In this sample, the clone carrying this T cell receptor (beta chain) turned up a few times. Its matching antigen is unknown. The source of the sample is a study of cytomegalovirus exposure and HLA in healthy donors. Study-wide points: Later, an analysis showed that TCR beta chains associated with HLA were more clonally expanded than others that were equally common. Fewer N-insertions than the roughly 670-donor mean were reportedly shown by an Asian-associated ancestry cluster in a later analysis.

The PCR made use of 60 Vbeta and 13 Jbeta primers. The data were produced by immunoSEQ multiplex PCR, yet TCRdb's version contains in-frame clones alone and is incomplete. The sample holds 100,000 or so clones, 85% seen once. The V and J ends lost 1 base and 8 bases respectively, with 10 bases between them. Looked up from germline, CDR1 is SEHNR and CDR2 is FQNEAQ (reference sequence). The CDR3 runs to 13 residues. The receptor's source is a young man in good health and CMV-seronegative. Sequenced input: PBMCs. This chain links TRBV7-9 with TRBJ2-3; tentatively, D is TRBD2 (6 bases). CDR3 region: CASSLGTTGTQYF. The DNA for the CDR3 is TGTGCCAGCAGCTTAGGGACTACCGGTACGCAGTATTTT.